The subject of this entry is one TCR beta chain. No antigen is known for it. The junction departs from germline at one end; a sequencing error may be responsible. These data are taken from a study of blood T cells in healthy people across ages (dated by TCRdb to between 2015 and 2017). For the study in its entirety: In model experiments, template switching captured roughly one uniquely barcoded TCR beta cDNA molecule for every two T cells. The study measured age-related changes in TCR beta repertoire diversity using deep sequencing normalized with unique cDNA molecular identifiers. Four age groups were formed from the donors: young (average approximately 16 years), middle-aged (around 41), aged (62) and long-lived (around 82). To avoid experimental bias, donors of different ages were spread randomly across the sequencing lanes. For two donors (one aged 18 to 29 and one aged 80 or older), the study analyzed two additional independent replicas of 1 million unique cDNA reads from the same blood draw. Study-wide findings and limitations: The long-lived group showed more naive CD4+ T cells, fewer expanded clones and increased TCR diversity than the aged group, suggesting age selection. Because profiling used bulk unsorted PBMCs, naive and antigen-experienced compartments could not be compared conclusively. Observed TCR beta diversity per million T cells fell roughly linearly with age, and a significant reduction was already apparent by age about 38. Estimates of total diversity from one million sequenced T cells were regarded as lower bounds and underestimates. The CMV infection status of donors was not known, potentially confounding age-related changes in expanded clonotypes. There was a strong correlation between observed TCR beta diversity and the percentage of naive T cells measured by flow cytometry.

The CDR3, cysteine through phenylalanine, is 11 amino acids long. Only the CDR3 DNA stays, 33 bases, in frame from base 1. For CDR1 and CDR2, the germline V gene (reference sequence) lists DFQATT and SNEGSKA. The library was generated by 5' RACE. The listed sequencing device is Illumina HiSeq 2500. The second PCR ran for about 7 to 11 cycles and used a J-beta primer mix along with a sample-barcoded 5' primer. A unique molecular identifier was introduced onto each TCR beta cDNA molecule by a template-switch 5' adaptor carrying 12 random nucleotides. Each sample yielded at least 2.5 million CDR3-containing paired-end reads. All of the RNA was converted into first-strand cDNA using the Mint cDNA synthesis kit, with a TRBC-specific oligonucleotide serving as the primer. Following uracil-DNA glycosylase treatment, all cDNA underwent a first 18-cycle PCR with the universal primers M1SS and BC2_uni_R. The authors' analysis ran thus. For normalization, 1 million high-quality reads were randomly selected from each sample, with every read carrying a distinct molecular identifier. Instead of being binned into consensus sequences, reads that shared molecular identifiers were thrown out. MiTCR, set to a Q25 quality threshold and the strictest error-elimination algorithm, was used for CDR3 identification, clonotype clustering and error correction. A nonparametric unseen species model with Euler transformation was used to estimate lower-bound total TCR beta diversity. The public reads were quality trimmed at Q25 with fastp and then assembled into clones with MiXCR by TCRdb, keeping productive beta chains. Every distinct CDR3 protein forms one entry, paired with its most common genes and DNA. The authors' filters were not applied to this entry. Here the sample has hundreds of thousands of distinct CDR3 sequences; around 49% occur a single time. The ten largest clones represent roughly 31% of the sample.

The donors were some 39 Caucasian individuals from Russia, aged roughly 6 to 100 years, who were systemically healthy. Around 9.7 milliliters of peripheral blood were collected from each donor into EDTA-treated Vacutainer tubes. Ficoll-Paque density-gradient centrifugation was used to isolate PBMCs, with at least 7 million obtained per sample. Trizol reagent was used to extract total RNA from the PBMCs, yielding at least 5 micrograms per sample. Naive CD45RAhigh/CD27high T cell percentages were measured by flow cytometry on a PBMC aliquot from every donor. This TCR derives from a woman aged 55-70 years in good health. The chain uses TRBV20-1 and TRBJ2-5, with 7 bases matching TRBD2. Sequencing was performed on blood. This receptor carries the CDR3 CSTSVGETQYF. The DNA reads as follows: TGCAGTACTAGCGTCGGAGAGACCCAGTACTTC.